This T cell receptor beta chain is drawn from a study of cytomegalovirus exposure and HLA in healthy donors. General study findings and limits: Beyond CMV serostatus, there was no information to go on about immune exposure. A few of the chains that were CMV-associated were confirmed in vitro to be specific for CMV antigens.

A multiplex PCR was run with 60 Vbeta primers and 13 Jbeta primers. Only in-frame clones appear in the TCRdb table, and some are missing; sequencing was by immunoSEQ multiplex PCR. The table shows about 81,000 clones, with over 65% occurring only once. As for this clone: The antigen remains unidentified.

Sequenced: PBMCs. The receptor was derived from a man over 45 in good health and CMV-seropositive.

In DNA form, the CDR3 reads TGCGCCAGCAGCGCAGGGCGAGGCACTAATGAAAAACTGTTTTTT. This gives the protein CASSAGRGTNEKLFF. V gene TRBV5-1 combines with J gene TRBJ1-4, with a tentative D call TRBD1 (5 bases). Germline CDR1 is SGHRS and CDR2 is YFSETQ. The CDR3 consists of 15 residues. V gave up 4 bases and J gave up 2 bases, with 12 bases separating them.